The 27 T cell receptor beta chains in this list originate from one sample, sequenced in a study of radiotherapy plus CTLA-4 blockade in lung cancer. TCRdb's table, derived via immunoSEQ multiplex PCR, lists solely in-frame clones and lacks some. The sample records 85,000 to 100,000 clones, around 87% being singletons. Sequences were derived from peripheral blood, sampled from a patient treated with radiotherapy plus ipilimumab. The origin of the receptors is a human donor with non-small cell lung cancer that progressed on radiotherapy plus ipilimumab.

The V call is TRBV7-9, the J call TRBJ1-2; TRBD1 agrees at 7 bases. The CDR3 has 13 amino acids. The junction had 6 bases not matched to a gene; V was cut back by 4 bases and J by 7 bases. CDR1 and CDR2 from the germline V gene are SEHNR and FQNEAQ (reference sequence). The CDR3 DNA reads TGTGCCAGCAGCTACAGACAGGGTGCTGGCTACACCTTC. Its protein is CASSYRQGAGYTF. Supplemented by reference TRBV7-9 and TRBJ1-2, the full variable domain reads DTGVSQNPRHKITKRGQNVTFRCDPISEHNRLYWYRQTLGQGPEFLTYFQNEAQLEKSRLLSDRFSAERPKGSFSTLEIQRTEQGDSAMYLCASSYRQGAGYTFGSGTRLTVV.

This rearrangement joins TRBV5-1 to TRBJ1-6; 10 positions agree with TRBD1. Germline values: CDR1 SGHRS, CDR2 YFSETQ. V was pared by 4 bases and J by 8 bases, with 6 bases of the junction left unmatched. The CDR3 runs to 15 residues. The CDR3 DNA sequence: TGCGCCAGCAGCCTACCCGGACAGGGGGATTCACCCCTCCACTTT. Protein product: CASSLPGQGDSPLHF.

The V gene is TRBV11-3, the J gene TRBJ2-3, with 10 bases aligning to TRBD1. The V gene end was trimmed by 5 bases and the J gene end by 2 bases; junction bases not matched to a gene: 10. Germline V CDR1 and CDR2: SGHNT, YENEEA. This CDR3 has 17 residues. In DNA, the CDR3 is TGTGCCAGCAGCCCCAGGACAGGGGGACGCACCACAGATACGCAGTATTTT. It is translated as CASSPRTGGRTTDTQYF.

The genes are TRBV7-8 and TRBJ1-2, with a possible D match to TRBD1 (6 bases). Germline V gene sequence: CDR1 SGHVS, CDR2 FQNEAQ. V gave up 5 bases and J gave up 8 bases, with 12 bases separating them. This CDR3 comprises 12 residues. The CDR3 DNA is TGTGCCAGCAGCCTGGACAGTCTGGGCTACACCTTC. Translated: CASSLDSLGYTF.

The chain recombines TRBV11-2 with TRBJ2-1, with 7 bases that match TRBD2. V shed 5 bases and J 8 bases; nucleotides not matched to a gene: 9. The CDR3 extends over 14 amino acids. Looked up from germline, CDR1 is SGHAT and CDR2 is FQNNGV. In nucleotides, the CDR3 is TGTGCCAGCAGCGGGAGGGCCTTTTTCGATGAGCAGTTCTTC. This translates into CASSGRAFFDEQFF.

In this sample, this clone turned up once. The rearrangement joins TRBV4-2 to TRBJ2-1, with D tentatively TRBD2 (6 bases). Germline V gene lookup returns CDR1 LGHNA and CDR2 YNFKEQ. The CDR3 runs to 15 residues. V gave up 0 bases and J gave up 3 bases, with 9 bases separating them. As DNA, the CDR3 is TGTGCCAGCAGCCAAGAAAGCGGGTACTACAATGAGCAGTTCTTC. It translates to CASSQESGYYNEQFF.

This rearrangement joins TRBV4-1 to TRBJ2-7; D is possibly TRBD2 (5 bases). The V end was cut by 2 bases, the J end by 0 bases, with 11 bases between. The CDR3 sequence is 15 residues long. CDR1 and CDR2 from the germline V gene are MGHRA and YSYEKL. The CDR3 is CASSQTDGGSYEQYF. The CDR3 coding sequence is TGCGCCAGCAGCCAAACGGATGGAGGCTCCTACGAGCAGTACTTC.

The rearrangement uses TRBV28 and TRBJ2-1; 7 nucleotides agree with TRBD1. Trimming removed 1 base from V and 6 bases from J; junction bases left unmatched: 3. This CDR3 is 14 amino acids long. Germline-derived CDR1 and CDR2 are MDHEN and SYDVKM. The CDR3 nucleotides read TGTGCCAGCAGTTTATTCTACAGGGGCAATGAGCAGTTCTTC. This codes for CASSLFYRGNEQFF.

This rearrangement joins TRBV12-1 to TRBJ2-1; TRBD2 was called by the table and not checked on the DNA. TRBV12-1 is classified as a pseudogene. CDR3 size: 12 residues. CDR3 DNA: TGTGCCAGCAGCAGCGCCTACAATGAGCAGTTCTTC. This codes for CASSSAYNEQFF.

The rearrangement joins TRBV15 to TRBJ2-7; TRBD1 agrees at 10 bases. Germline V lookup: CDR1 LNHNV, CDR2 YYDKDF (reference sequence). Losses at the gene ends were 5 bases for V and 0 bases for J; bases not matched to a gene: 4. The CDR3 spans 15 residues. In nucleotides, the CDR3 is TGTGCCACCAGCCCCGACAGGGGGCCCTCCTACGAGCAGTACTTC. Translation gives CATSPDRGPSYEQYF.

The J gene is TRBJ2-1, the V gene TRBV6-1; 13 bases align to TRBD2. The CDR3 extends over 19 amino acids. V gave up 2 bases and J gave up 1 base; unmatched junction bases: 8. Germline loops: CDR1 MNHNS, CDR2 SASEGT. The CDR3 reads CASSELGLAGVSSYNEQFF. The CDR3 DNA sequence: TGTGCCAGCAGTGAATTAGGACTAGCGGGAGTCAGTTCCTACAATGAGCAGTTCTTC.

The chain combines TRBV6-6 with TRBJ2-4; the D is unclear. The CDR3 is made up of 12 amino acids. CDR1 is MNHNY, CDR2 SVGAGI, per germline (reference sequence). V shed 6 bases and J shed 8 bases, with 11 bases lying between them. For the CDR3, the DNA is TGTGCCAGCAGCCCCCGCCGGGACATTCAGTACTTC. It specifies CASSPRRDIQYF.

This clone was observed a few times. The chain employs TRBV19 and TRBJ2-1; possibly TRBD2 for D (5 bases). V lost 5 bases and J lost 1, with 12 bases in between. Per germline, CDR1 LNHDA and CDR2 SQIVND (reference sequence). The CDR3 length is 15 residues. The CDR3 reads CASSLSGNSYNEQFF. The CDR3 region has the DNA TGTGCCAGTAGTCTGAGCGGCAATTCCTACAATGAGCAGTTCTTC.

This clone was seen a handful of times. The chain joins TRBV9 to TRBJ2-3; 8 nucleotides line up with TRBD1. The ends lost 4 bases at V and 4 bases at J; junction bases unmatched: 5. This CDR3 has 14 amino acids. CDR1 and CDR2 (germline): SGDLS, YYNGEE. The CDR3 region is CASSRQGASDTQYF. CDR3 nucleotides: TGTGCCAGCAGCCGGCAGGGGGCGTCAGATACGCAGTATTTT.

Concerning this clone: Germline and junction disagree at one end, which may indicate a read error. The chain links TRBV2 to TRBJ1-2; D possibly corresponds to TRBD1 (6 bases). Germline-derived CDR1 and CDR2 are SNHLY and FYNNEI. The CDR3 covers 12 residues. CDR3 in amino acids: CASREGQYGYTF. Here the CDR3 DNA reads TGTGCCAGCAGGGAAGGACAGTATGGCTACACCTTC.

V and J are TRBV4-1 and TRBJ1-2; TRBD1 might be the D (5 bases). This CDR3 region has 14 residues. Germline V lookup: CDR1 MGHRA, CDR2 YSYEKL. With 0 bases removed from V and 4 bases from J, the gap between germline ends came to 9 bases. The CDR3 region is CASSQETAFYGYTF. In DNA form, the CDR3 reads TGCGCCAGCAGCCAAGAGACAGCCTTCTATGGCTACACCTTC.

The rearrangement links TRBV6-5 to TRBJ1-2; tentative D call: TRBD1 (6 bases). This CDR3 spans 12 amino acids. Germline V gene lookup returns CDR1 MNHEY and CDR2 SVGAGI. V was clipped by 8 bases and J by 2 bases, with 9 bases between them. The CDR3 nucleotides read TGTGCCAGCGCAGGGGCGAACTATGGCTACACCTTC. Its protein product is CASAGANYGYTF.

The chain carries TRBV9 and TRBJ2-1, with D maybe TRBD2 (6 bases). CDR1 and CDR2 from the germline V gene are SGDLS and YYNGEE. Trimming removed 0 bases from V and 7 bases from J, with 14 bases in between. CDR3 size: 15 residues. The CDR3, as DNA: TGTGCCAGCAGCGTAGAAGAAGCCGGGGGAAATGAGCAGTTCTTC. Amino acid sequence: CASSVEEAGGNEQFF.

The J gene is TRBJ2-7, the V gene TRBV30; perhaps D is TRBD1 or TRBD2 (5 bases each). Between the trimmed V and J ends, which lost 1 base and 0 bases, there was a span of 13 bases. Germline CDR1 GTSNPN, CDR2 SVGIG (reference sequence). The CDR3 covers 15 residues. The CDR3 DNA sequence: TGTGCCTGGAGTGGTTGGGACGGTGGCTCCTACGAGCAGTACTTC. It encodes CAWSGWDGGSYEQYF.

Points on this clone: At one end, the junction sequence differs from germline, possibly due to a read error. The V gene is TRBV5-1, the J gene TRBJ1-2; TRBD1 matches at 7 bases. This CDR3 is 15 amino acids long. Germline CDR1 and CDR2: SGHRS and YFSETQ. For the CDR3, the DNA is TGCGCCAGCACTATGTTAGGGGGCGGCCCTATGAGGAAAGCCTTC. Its translation is CASTMLGGGPMRKAF. Complete variable domain (other parts from reference TRBV5-1 and TRBJ1-2): KAGVTQTPRYLIKTRGQQVTLSCSPISGHRSVSWYQQTPGQGLQFLFEYFSETQRNKGNFPGRFSGRQFSNSRSEMNVSTLELGDSALYLCASTMLGGGPMRKAFGSGTRLTVV.

This chain joins TRBV27 and TRBJ1-2; 8 bases line up with TRBD1. Unmatched junction bases numbered 4, after V lost 0 bases and J lost 4 bases. Germline V lookup: CDR1 MNHEY, CDR2 SMNVEV (reference sequence). The CDR3 totals 15 residues. This CDR3 is CASSLSWDRIYGYTF. CDR3 DNA: TGTGCCAGCAGTTTATCATGGGACAGGATCTATGGCTACACCTTC.

The chain is built from TRBV9 and TRBJ1-1; no clear D. There are 14 residues in the CDR3. The V end was cut by 4 bases, the J end by 7 bases, with 17 bases between. Germline V gene sequence: CDR1 SGDLS, CDR2 YYNGEE. For the CDR3, the DNA is TGTGCCAGCAGCCCTTCTTCGGGCAGTCTTGAAGCTTTCTTT. Protein: CASSPSSGSLEAFF.

This clone occurred once. This rearrangement joins TRBV18 to TRBJ2-7; TRBD1 is a possible D gene (5 bases). The germline V gene has CDR1 KGHSH and CDR2 LQKENI. Trimming stripped 6 bases from V and 3 bases from J, with 18 bases between. The CDR3 sequence is 15 residues long. CDR3 residues: CASSPAQGIVYEQYF. CDR3 in DNA: TGTGCCAGCTCCCCCGCGCAGGGTATTGTCTACGAGCAGTACTTC. Looking up the rest from reference TRBV18 and TRBJ2-7 gives the full variable domain: NAGVMQNPRHLVRRRGQEARLRCSPMKGHSHVYWYRQLPEEGLKFMVYLQKENIIDESGMPKERFSAEFPKEGPSILRIQQVVRGDSAAYFCASSPAQGIVYEQYFGPGTRLTVT.

V is TRBV18 and J is TRBJ1-3, with 8 bases lining up with TRBD1. The V gene end was trimmed by 3 bases and the J gene end by 3 bases; junction bases not matched to a gene: 4. Germline V CDR1 and CDR2: KGHSH, LQKENI. The CDR3 length is 15 residues. The CDR3 DNA reads as TGTGCCAGCTCACCCCAGGGGGCTTTTGGAAACACCATATATTTT. Translating gives CASSPQGAFGNTIYF.

The chain recombines TRBV7-9 with TRBJ1-4; possibly TRBD1 for D (5 bases). Germline V gene data show CDR1 as SEHNR and CDR2 as FQNEAQ (reference sequence). The CDR3 has 14 amino acids. The V and J ends lost 0 bases and 8 bases respectively, with 10 bases between them. The CDR3 nucleotides read TGTGCCAGCAGCTTAGCGGGGGGTACCGAAAAACTGTTTTTT. It is translated as CASSLAGGTEKLFF.

The rearrangement links TRBV5-1 to TRBJ2-7; D not certain. The CDR3 covers 12 residues. Trimming pared 3 bases from V and 0 bases from J, leaving 4 bases between. Germline V lookup: CDR1 SGHRS, CDR2 YFSETQ. For the CDR3, the DNA is TGCGCCAGCAGCTCAAGCTCCTACGAGCAGTACTTC. Translating gives CASSSSSYEQYF.

The chain is built from TRBV10-2 and TRBJ2-7; 15 positions agree with TRBD2. Germline-derived CDR1 and CDR2 are WSHSY and SAAADI. The CDR3 runs to 15 residues. Trimming cost V 7 bases and J 4 bases; bases outside gene matches: 5. CDR3 sequence reads: CASKSGTSGGYEQYF. The CDR3 nucleotides read TGCGCCAGCAAGTCCGGGACTAGCGGGGGGTACGAGCAGTACTTC.